This T cell receptor (beta chain) was found in a study of T cell responses to AZD1222 COVID-19 vaccine. V was pared by 0 bases and J by 5 bases, with 2 bases between. The CDR3 is 12 amino acids. Looked up from germline, CDR1 is MGHRA and CDR2 is YSYEKL. General study points: CD4 TCRs covered the whole spike, strongest at regions 160-218 and 743-854. Just a handful of people given AZD1222 tested seropositive at baseline. Epitopes outside B.1.351 and B.1.1.7 mutated regions reportedly drew nearly half of spike TCRs. The donor group comprised mostly white British people and more females; the analysis possibly underestimated clonal diversity.

On this clone itself: Antigen unknown.

Using immunoSEQ multiplex PCR, the repertoire was profiled, and TCRdb retains in-frame clones only, with some absent. Among 90,000 to 95,000 clones listed, approximately 90% were seen once. The sample consisted of peripheral blood, taken on day 0 of AZD1222 vaccination. The gene calls are TRBV4-1 and TRBJ1-3; the D is unclear. This clonotype originated in an adult in good health. The CDR3 here is CASSQDRNTIYF. Written as DNA, the CDR3 is TGCGCCAGCAGCCAAGATCGAAACACCATATATTTT.